These 27 T cell receptor beta chains originate from one sample sequenced in a study of blood T cell repertoires in COVID-19. Libraries were prepared by immunoSEQ multiplex PCR; TCRdb keeps only in-frame clonotypes and omits some of them. This sample has over 200,000 clones, with 80% to 85% found just once. Sequenced: peripheral blood. The receptors originated from a woman older than 75 with active or convalescent COVID-19.

This clone was seen only once. V and J are TRBV9 and TRBJ1-2; weak D call: TRBD1 (5 bases). Germline V CDR1 and CDR2: SGDLS, YYNGEE. CDR3 size: 20 residues. Trimming stripped 4 bases from V and 0 bases from J, with 28 bases between. As DNA, the CDR3 is TGTGCCAGCAGCATCGACAGAGGTAGCTGGAGGGCGGAATCTAACTATGGCTACACCTTC. Translating gives CASSIDRGSWRAESNYGYTF.

The sample holds a few counts of this clone. The chain combines TRBV4-1 with TRBJ1-2; 9 bases agree with TRBD1. Germline assignment: CDR1 MGHRA and CDR2 YSYEKL. V lost 8 bases and J lost 7; bases outside the gene matches: 2. The CDR3 is 11 residues long. The CDR3 DNA reads as TGCGCCAGCGGACAGGGGCTTGGCTACACCTTC. It yields the protein CASGQGLGYTF.

The chain is built from TRBV11-2 and TRBJ2-3; 9 bases fit TRBD2. V shed 1 base, J shed 2 bases, and the junction held 7 bases outside the gene matches. The CDR3 is 17 amino acids. Germline-derived CDR1 and CDR2 are SGHAT and FQNNGV. The CDR3 sequence: CASSLAGGGRATDTQYF. The CDR3 coding sequence is TGTGCCAGCAGCTTAGCAGGTGGCGGGAGGGCCACAGATACGCAGTATTTT. The full variable domain, rest sourced from reference TRBV11-2 and TRBJ2-3, is EAGVAQSPRYKIIEKRQSVAFWCNPISGHATLYWYQQILGQGPKLLIQFQNNGVVDDSQLPKDRFSAERLKGVDSTLKIQPAKLEDSAVYLCASSLAGGGRATDTQYFGPGTRLTVL.

The chain is built from TRBV19 and TRBJ1-2; D not resolved. Trimming took 8 bases from V and 5 from J, leaving 18 bases between them. The germline gives CDR1 LNHDA, CDR2 SQIVND (reference sequence). The length of the CDR3 is 14 residues. CDR3 residues: CASRRVGGRYGYTF. CDR3 in DNA: TGTGCCAGTCGCCGGGTTGGTGGGAGGTATGGCTACACCTTC.

This chain connects TRBV5-5 to TRBJ2-7; 7 bases align to TRBD1. The CDR3 runs to 16 residues. The germline CDR1 and CDR2 sequences are SGHKS and YYEKEE (reference sequence). The ends lost 2 bases at V and 3 bases at J; junction bases unmatched: 11. CDR3 region: CASSFGQAPHLYEQYF. In DNA, the CDR3 is TGTGCCAGCAGCTTTGGACAGGCGCCTCACCTCTACGAGCAGTACTTC.

This clone was counted once. V is TRBV20-1 and J is TRBJ2-7; 9 positions agree with TRBD2. Germline V lookup: CDR1 DFQATT, CDR2 SNEGSKA (reference sequence). The CDR3 covers 11 residues. The ends lost 5 bases at V and 4 bases at J; junction bases unmatched: 0. CDR3 region: CSALAGYEQYF. The CDR3 bases are TGCAGTGCTCTAGCGGGATACGAGCAGTACTTC.

This clone was seen a single time. The V gene is TRBV3-1 (or the pseudogene TRBV3-2), the J gene TRBJ2-1; the match to TRBD2 covers 9 bases. Germline-derived CDR1 and CDR2 are LGHDT and YNNKEL (reference sequence). J lost 10 bases, V lost 0 bases, and 10 bases had no gene match. This CDR3 spans 16 amino acids. CDR3 in amino acids: CASSQDFNRLAEEQFF. CDR3 nucleotide sequence: TGTGCCAGCAGCCAAGATTTCAACCGACTAGCGGAAGAGCAGTTCTTC.

The genes are TRBV5-1 and TRBJ2-5; 7 bases agree with TRBD1. Germline CDR1 and CDR2: SGHRS and YFSETQ. Trimming took 3 bases from V and 1 from J; bases not matched to a gene: 6. This CDR3 is 15 amino acids long. The CDR3 nucleotides are TGCGCCAGCAGCTCGACCGGGACAGCCCAAGAGACCCAGTACTTC. Protein: CASSSTGTAQETQYF.

This chain links TRBV2 with TRBJ1-2, with D unresolved. The CDR3 contains 12 residues. CDR1 and CDR2 from the germline V gene are SNHLY and FYNNEI. The ends were cut back, 8 bases at V and 5 bases at J, with 12 bases in the middle. CDR3 nucleotide sequence: TGTGCCAGCTGGGGAGACCCATATGGCTACACCTTC. Its protein is CASWGDPYGYTF. Complete variable domain (other parts from reference TRBV2 and TRBJ1-2): EPEVTQTPSHQVTQMGQEVILRCVPISNHLYFYWYRQILGQKVEFLVSFYNNEISEKSEIFDDQFSVERPDGSNFTLKIRSTKLEDSAMYFCASWGDPYGYTFGSGTRLTVV.

The rearrangement links TRBV7-2 to TRBJ1-3; no reliable D call. V was cut by 5 bases and J by 3 bases, with 17 bases left in between. The CDR3 has 16 amino acids. The germline V gene encodes CDR1 SGHTA and CDR2 FQGNSA. CDR3: CASSPSIPSGGNTIYF. The CDR3, as DNA: TGTGCCAGCAGCCCATCGATCCCGTCGGGTGGAAACACCATATATTTT.

The rearrangement joins TRBV6-6 to TRBJ1-2; 8 nucleotides line up with TRBD1. Germline assignment: CDR1 MNHNY and CDR2 SVGAGI (reference sequence). CDR3 length: 15 residues. V was clipped by 0 bases and J by 4 bases; unmatched bases: 4. The CDR3: CASSYSPTGAYGYTF. CDR3 nucleotide sequence: TGTGCCAGCAGTTACTCGCCGACAGGGGCCTATGGCTACACCTTC.

The chain has TRBV19 and TRBJ1-2; 8 nucleotides line up with TRBD1. The CDR3 is made up of 14 amino acids. The trim removed 4 bases at V and 2 bases at J, leaving 3 bases unmatched. Germline V CDR1 and CDR2: LNHDA, SQIVND (reference sequence). For the CDR3, the DNA is TGTGCCAGTAGTAGAGGACAGGGAAACTATGGCTACACCTTC. It yields the protein CASSRGQGNYGYTF.

This chain connects TRBV9 to TRBJ1-1; the D gene is possibly TRBD1 (6 bases). The V gene's germline CDR1 is SGDLS and CDR2 YYNGEE. The CDR3 covers 14 residues. The V and J ends lost 3 bases and 1 base respectively, with 10 bases between them. This CDR3 reads CASSEAQGNTEAFF. The DNA of the CDR3 is TGTGCCAGCAGCGAAGCACAGGGGAACACTGAAGCTTTCTTT.

J is TRBJ1-4 and V is TRBV15; TRBD1 matches at 10 bases. This CDR3 comprises 15 residues. After removal of 5 bases from V and 5 bases from J, the junction contained 5 bases not matched to a gene. From germline, CDR1 is LNHNV and CDR2 YYDKDF (reference sequence). The CDR3 nucleotides are TGTGCCACCAGCCCTCGGACAGGGGGAAATGAAAAACTGTTTTTT. This encodes CATSPRTGGNEKLFF.

The chain links TRBV2 to TRBJ2-7, with 10 bases matching TRBD1. V dropped 6 bases and J dropped 1; count of bases not matched to a gene: 6. The CDR3 has 15 amino acids. CDR1 and CDR2 (germline): SNHLY, FYNNEI. The CDR3 DNA follows: TGTGCCAGCAGACGGCCGGGACAGGGGTCCTACGAGCAGTACTTC. This sequence encodes CASRRPGQGSYEQYF.

This chain links TRBV5-1 with TRBJ2-7; 8 positions match TRBD2. Germline values: CDR1 SGHRS, CDR2 YFSETQ. This CDR3 has 17 amino acids. Germline trimming cut 0 bases from V and 5 bases from J; bases unmatched to any gene: 13. The CDR3 protein is CASSLEWRGAGPNEQYF. CDR3 coding DNA: TGCGCCAGCAGCTTGGAGTGGCGGGGGGCGGGCCCCAACGAGCAGTACTTC.

This clone was counted only a few times. This sequence joins TRBV7-2 and TRBJ2-2; TRBD2 matches at 13 bases. The J segment lost 4 bases and the V segment lost 5 bases, leaving 10 bases of the junction unmatched. CDR1 is SGHTA and CDR2 is FQGNSA in the germline V gene. This CDR3 comprises 18 residues. The CDR3 is CASSQGLAGPRVTGELFF. CDR3 coding DNA: TGTGCCAGCAGCCAGGGACTAGCGGGACCGCGGGTCACCGGGGAGCTGTTTTTT.

The J gene is TRBJ2-1, the V gene TRBV19; 14 positions agree with TRBD2. V dropped 4 bases and J dropped 10; count of bases not matched to a gene: 9. In germline, CDR1 is LNHDA, CDR2 SQIVND (reference sequence). This CDR3 has 16 residues. The CDR3 DNA is TGTGCCAGTAGTACTCGGACTAGCGGGAGGCCATCAGAGCAGTTCTTC. It is translated as CASSTRTSGRPSEQFF.

The sample holds one count of this clone. The V gene is TRBV5-5, the J gene TRBJ2-3, with TRBD1 matching over 9 bases. The J segment lost 3 bases and the V segment lost 9 bases, leaving 5 bases of the junction unmatched. Germline V lookup: CDR1 SGHKS, CDR2 YYEKEE (reference sequence). This CDR3 comprises 13 residues. CDR3 DNA sequence: TGTGCCACACAGGGGGCGTGGACAGATACGCAGTATTTT. Protein: CATQGAWTDTQYF.

The chain employs TRBV11-2 and TRBJ2-3; perhaps TRBD2 as D (5 bases). V gave up 3 bases and J gave up 1 base, with 8 bases separating them. Germline CDR1 and CDR2: SGHAT and FQNNGV. The CDR3 is 14 residues long. Here the CDR3 reads CASSFLAGTDTQYF. CDR3 coding DNA: TGTGCCAGCAGCTTCCTAGCAGGCACAGATACGCAGTATTTT.

This sequence joins TRBV5-6 and TRBJ2-7; D is unclear. The CDR3 spans 12 residues. In germline, CDR1 is SGHDT, CDR2 YYEEEE. Trimming shortened V by 4 bases and J by 0 bases, and 5 bases separated the two germline ends. This CDR3 is CASSHSSYEQYF. The CDR3 nucleotides are TGTGCCAGCAGCCATAGCTCCTACGAGCAGTACTTC.

The chain is built from TRBV11-2 and TRBJ2-7; TRBD2 matches at 7 bases. CDR1 is SGHAT and CDR2 is FQNNGV in the germline V gene. There are 14 residues in the CDR3. Trimming cost V 4 bases and J 1 base; bases outside gene matches: 4. DNA for the CDR3: TGTGCCAGCAGCTGGGGGGGACGGTCCTACGAGCAGTACTTC. Residues: CASSWGGRSYEQYF.

As for this clone: Other DNA sequences in the sample encode the same CDR3. This chain uses TRBV5-4 with TRBJ2-3, with no clear D. The ends were cut back, 0 bases at V and 2 bases at J, with 4 bases in the middle. This CDR3 spans 13 amino acids. Germline V CDR1 and CDR2: SGHNT, YYREEE (reference sequence). The CDR3 region is CASSLASTDTQYF. The CDR3 region has the DNA TGTGCCAGCAGCTTGGCCTCCACAGATACGCAGTATTTT.

This clone showed up just a few times. The chain carries TRBV4-2 and TRBJ2-2, with TRBD2 matching 12 bases. With V trimmed by 4 bases and J by 1 base, 4 bases remained unmatched. Germline values: CDR1 LGHNA, CDR2 YNFKEQ. CDR3 size: 17 residues. CDR3 loop: CASSPRTSGENTGELFF. In DNA, the CDR3 is TGTGCCAGCAGCCCCAGGACTAGCGGGGAGAACACCGGGGAGCTGTTTTTT.

CDR3 bases: TGTGCCAGCAGTCCGGGGGACCTGGATACGCAGTATTTT. Translating gives CASSPGDLDTQYF. The V gene is TRBV7-3, the J gene TRBJ2-3; maybe TRBD2 (6 bases). Germline CDR1 is SGHTA and CDR2 is FQGTGA. CDR3 length: 13 residues. V gave up 6 bases and J gave up 6 bases, with 13 bases separating them.

The V call is TRBV18, the J call TRBJ1-1; D is undetermined. CDR3 length: 14 amino acids. Germline V lookup: CDR1 KGHSH, CDR2 LQKENI. Trimming pared 1 base from V and 5 bases from J, leaving 11 bases between. Here the CDR3 reads CASSPLSGMTEAFF. For the CDR3, the DNA is TGTGCCAGCTCACCACTTTCGGGGATGACTGAAGCTTTCTTT.

The chain links TRBV19 to TRBJ2-7; TRBD1 matches at 7 bases. The CDR3 is 16 residues long. The ends lost 0 bases at V and 0 bases at J; junction bases unmatched: 5. Germline V gene sequence: CDR1 LNHDA, CDR2 SQIVND (reference sequence). The CDR3 nucleotides read TGTGCCAGTAGTATAGAAGACAGGGCTCGCTCCTACGAGCAGTACTTC. Its translation: CASSIEDRARSYEQYF.